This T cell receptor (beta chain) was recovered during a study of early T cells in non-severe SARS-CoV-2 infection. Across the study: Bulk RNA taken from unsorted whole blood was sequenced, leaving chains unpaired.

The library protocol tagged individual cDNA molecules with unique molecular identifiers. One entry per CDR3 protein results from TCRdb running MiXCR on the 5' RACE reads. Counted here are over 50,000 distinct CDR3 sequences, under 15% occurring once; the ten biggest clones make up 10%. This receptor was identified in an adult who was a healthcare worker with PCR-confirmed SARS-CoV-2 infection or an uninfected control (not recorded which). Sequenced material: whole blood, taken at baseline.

DNA for the CDR3: TGTGCCAGCAGCTTAGCCAGGGTAGCCAAAAACATTCAGTACTTC. This encodes CASSLARVAKNIQYF. This sequence joins TRBV7-2 and TRBJ2-4; D may be TRBD1 (5 bases). From germline, CDR1 is SGHTA and CDR2 FQGNSA. V was clipped by 0 bases and J by 0 bases, with 6 bases between them. There are 15 residues in the CDR3.